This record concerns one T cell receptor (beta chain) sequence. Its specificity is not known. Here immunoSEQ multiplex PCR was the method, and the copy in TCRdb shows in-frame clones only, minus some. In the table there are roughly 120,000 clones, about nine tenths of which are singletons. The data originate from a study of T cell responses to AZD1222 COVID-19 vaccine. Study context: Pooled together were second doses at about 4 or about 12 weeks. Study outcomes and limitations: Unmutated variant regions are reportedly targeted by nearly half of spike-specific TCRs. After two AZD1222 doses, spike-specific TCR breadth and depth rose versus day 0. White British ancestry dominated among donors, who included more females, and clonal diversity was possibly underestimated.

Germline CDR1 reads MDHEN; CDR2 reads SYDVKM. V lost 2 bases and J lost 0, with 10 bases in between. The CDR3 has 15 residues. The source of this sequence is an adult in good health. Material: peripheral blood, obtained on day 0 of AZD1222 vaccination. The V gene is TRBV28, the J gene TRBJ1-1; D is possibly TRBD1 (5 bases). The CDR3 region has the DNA TGTGCCAGCAGTTTACTGACAGTCATGAACACTGAAGCTTTCTTT. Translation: CASSLLTVMNTEAFF.